One sample yielded the 27 T cell receptor beta chains listed below, sequenced in a study of PD-L1 blockade in urothelial cancer. Sequencing was performed with immunoSEQ multiplex PCR; in TCRdb, only in-frame clones are kept and a portion is missing. The sample yields under 90,000 clones, 90% to 95% seen once. Sequenced here: PBMCs, sampled around atezolizumab (anti-PD-L1) treatment. The receptor source for this set is a man in his fifties or sixties with urothelial cancer.

This chain uses TRBV27 with TRBJ2-5; 7 nucleotides agree with TRBD1. With V trimmed by 6 bases and J by 5 bases, 12 bases remained unmatched. Germline lookup yields CDR1 MNHEY and CDR2 SMNVEV (reference sequence). The CDR3 is made up of 15 amino acids. The CDR3: CASRSHRGVRETQYF. As DNA, the CDR3 is TGTGCCAGCAGATCACACAGGGGTGTGCGGGAGACCCAGTACTTC.

The V call is TRBV6-1, the J call TRBJ2-3; tentative D call: TRBD1 (5 bases). CDR3 length equals 13 residues. Germline loops: CDR1 MNHNS, CDR2 SASEGT. The V end was cut by 5 bases, the J end by 5 bases, with 11 bases between. As DNA, the CDR3 is TGTGCCAGCAGTCTCAGGGCTGGAGATACGCAGTATTTT. It yields the protein CASSLRAGDTQYF.

The CDR3 here is CATRSTGVSPYTF. CDR3 coding DNA: TGTGCCACTCGAAGTACAGGGGTTTCCCCCTACACCTTC. V and J are TRBV10-3 and TRBJ1-2, with TRBD1 identical over 7 bases. The CDR3 consists of 13 residues. V dropped 10 bases and J dropped 10; count of bases not matched to a gene: 15. Germline V lookup: CDR1 ENHRY, CDR2 SYGVKD.

The chain uses TRBV2 and TRBJ2-5; D not certain. Germline-derived CDR1 and CDR2 are SNHLY and FYNNEI. CDR3 length: 11 residues. The V end lost 4 bases, the J end lost 4 bases, and 4 bases lay between the germline ends. CDR3 coding DNA: TGTGCCAGCAGTGCGGGAGAGACCCAGTACTTC. Translation: CASSAGETQYF.

V is TRBV19 and J is TRBJ2-3; D is unresolved. Looked up from germline, CDR1 is LNHDA and CDR2 is SQIVND (reference sequence). V lost 5 bases and J 6 bases, leaving 9 bases between the germline ends. The CDR3 consists of 12 residues. CDR3 in amino acids: CASSSYRDTQYF. For the CDR3, the DNA is TGTGCCAGTAGTTCCTACCGGGATACGCAGTATTTT.

This chain links TRBV4-2 with TRBJ2-1, with TRBD1 as a possible D gene (5 bases). The V gene's germline CDR1 is LGHNA and CDR2 YNFKEQ. The length of the CDR3 is 16 residues. Trimming left V 0 bases short and J 8 bases short, with 17 bases between. The CDR3 region is CASSQDERAGWDEQFF. The CDR3 coding sequence is TGTGCCAGCAGCCAAGACGAACGGGCAGGGTGGGATGAGCAGTTCTTC.

The chain uses TRBV7-8 and TRBJ1-5; D might be TRBD1 (5 bases). The germline V gene has CDR1 SGHVS and CDR2 FQNEAQ. The CDR3 spans 14 residues. V lost 8 bases and J 6 bases, leaving 17 bases between the germline ends. CDR3: CASGGRQGGQPQHF. The CDR3 bases are TGTGCCAGCGGTGGACGGCAGGGAGGTCAGCCCCAGCATTTT.

This clone has only one observation. CDR3 sequence (DNA): TGTGCCTGGAAGGGACAGCGAAGGGACGAGCAGTACTTC. Translated, it gives CAWKGQRRDEQYF. V gene TRBV30 combines with J gene TRBJ2-7; 7 positions match TRBD1. The V segment lost 4 bases and the J segment 5 bases; nucleotides outside the gene matches: 8. The CDR3 loop spans 13 amino acids. Germline V gives CDR1 GTSNPN, CDR2 SVGIG (reference sequence). The whole variable domain, filled in from reference TRBV30 and TRBJ2-7, reads SQTIHQWPATLVQPVGSPLSLECTVEGTSNPNLYWYRQAAGRGLQLLFYSVGIGQISSEVPQNLSASRPQDRQFILSSKKLLLSDSGFYLCAWKGQRRDEQYFGPGTRLTVT.

The V and J genes are TRBV28 and TRBJ2-5; 12 bases match TRBD2. Germline V gives CDR1 MDHEN, CDR2 SYDVKM. The V gene end was trimmed by 6 bases and the J gene end by 2 bases; junction bases not matched to a gene: 10. There are 17 residues in the CDR3. In DNA form, the CDR3 reads TGTGCCAGCAGCGAGACTGGGACTAGCGGGTCTCAAGAGACCCAGTACTTC. Protein sequence: CASSETGTSGSQETQYF.

The rearrangement links TRBV20-1 to TRBJ1-2, with D unresolved. Germline values: CDR1 DFQATT, CDR2 SNEGSKA (reference sequence). The V gene lost 2 bases and the J gene lost 6 bases, with 4 bases spanning the gap. This CDR3 has 10 residues. CDR3 nucleotides: TGCAGTGCTAGACAGGATGGCTACACCTTC. Its translation is CSARQDGYTF.

The CDR3 sequence: CASSLLGLAGGLETQYF. Written as DNA, the CDR3 is TGTGCCAGCAGCTTATTAGGACTAGCGGGGGGGCTGGAGACCCAGTACTTC. The V and J genes are TRBV7-7 and TRBJ2-5; TRBD2 agrees at 15 bases. Losses at the gene ends were 2 bases for V and 5 bases for J; bases not matched to a gene: 6. The V gene's germline CDR1 is SSHAT and CDR2 FNYEAQ (reference sequence). The CDR3 spans 17 residues. Looking up the rest from reference TRBV7-7 and TRBJ2-5 gives the full variable domain: GAGVSQSPRYKVTKRGQDVTLRCDPISSHATLYWYQQALGQGPEFLTYFNYEAQPDKSGLPSDRFSAERPEGSISTLTIQRTEQRDSAMYRCASSLLGLAGGLETQYFGPGTRLLVL.

The chain carries TRBV5-6 and TRBJ2-1; TRBD2 agrees at 9 bases. The germline CDR1 and CDR2 sequences are SGHDT and YYEEEE. The CDR3 has 16 amino acids. With 4 bases clipped from V and 3 bases from J, the junction kept 8 bases outside the gene matches. CDR3 amino acids: CASSQFSSGDYNEQFF. The DNA for the CDR3 is TGTGCCAGCAGCCAATTCTCTAGCGGGGACTACAATGAGCAGTTCTTC.

The chain couples TRBV2 to TRBJ2-3; unclear D gene. The V end lost 5 bases, the J end lost 7 bases, and 10 bases lay between the germline ends. Per the germline V gene, CDR1 is SNHLY and CDR2 is FYNNEI. The CDR3 covers 12 residues. The CDR3 protein is CASSQVSYTQYF. CDR3 DNA: TGTGCCAGCAGTCAGGTCTCGTATACGCAGTATTTT.

The gene calls are TRBV2 and TRBJ2-7; 8 bases align to TRBD2. The junction had 7 bases not matched to a gene; V was cut back by 2 bases and J by 4 bases. The CDR3 contains 15 residues. Germline V gene data show CDR1 as SNHLY and CDR2 as FYNNEI. The CDR3 loop reads CASSESGSNSYEQYF. The CDR3 DNA reads as TGTGCCAGCAGTGAAAGCGGGAGTAATAGTTACGAGCAGTACTTC.

This chain uses TRBV28 with TRBJ2-1; no definite D call. The CDR3 has 15 amino acids. Germline V gene data show CDR1 as MDHEN and CDR2 as SYDVKM. Trimming left V 5 bases short and J 0 bases short, with 11 bases between. The CDR3 DNA follows: TGTGCCAGCAGTCCACTCATAAGCTCCTACAATGAGCAGTTCTTC. It is translated as CASSPLISSYNEQFF. The whole variable domain, filled in from reference TRBV28 and TRBJ2-1, reads DVKVTQSSRYLVKRTGEKVFLECVQDMDHENMFWYRQDPGLGLRLIYFSYDVKMKEKGDIPEGYSVSREKKERFSLILESASTNQTSMYLCASSPLISSYNEQFFGPGTRLTVL.

The chain joins TRBV5-6 to TRBJ2-7; 7 nucleotides match TRBD2. The CDR3 runs to 14 residues. Trimming removed 1 base from V and 6 bases from J; junction bases left unmatched: 7. Germline CDR1 SGHDT, CDR2 YYEEEE. CDR3 sequence (DNA): TGTGCCAGCAGCTTGTTTCTGGGAGGGAGCGAGCAGTACTTC. It encodes CASSLFLGGSEQYF. The whole variable domain, filled in from reference TRBV5-6 and TRBJ2-7, reads DAGVTQSPTHLIKTRGQQVTLRCSPKSGHDTVSWYQQALGQGPQFIFQYYEEEERQRGNFPDRFSGHQFPNYSSELNVNALLLGDSALYLCASSLFLGGSEQYFGPGTRLTVT.

The chain carries TRBV30 and TRBJ1-6; 8 nucleotides match TRBD1. J gave up 0 bases and V 2 bases, and 9 bases lay outside the gene matches. Per germline, CDR1 GTSNPN and CDR2 SVGIG (reference sequence). The CDR3 is 18 amino acids. The CDR3 region is CAWSTGTGLSSYNSPLHF. DNA of the CDR3: TGTGCCTGGAGTACAGGGACAGGTCTTAGCTCCTATAATTCACCCCTCCACTTT. The whole variable domain, remainder taken from reference TRBV30 and TRBJ1-6, is SQTIHQWPATLVQPVGSPLSLECTVEGTSNPNLYWYRQAAGRGLQLLFYSVGIGQISSEVPQNLSASRPQDRQFILSSKKLLLSDSGFYLCAWSTGTGLSSYNSPLHFGNGTRLTVT.

This chain links TRBV7-8 with TRBJ2-5; a weak D match, TRBD1 (5 bases). Trimming pared 5 bases from V and 2 bases from J, leaving 24 bases between. Looked up from germline, CDR1 is SGHVS and CDR2 is FQNEAQ. This CDR3 has 18 residues. CDR3 protein: CASSPERQGGPLQETQYF. CDR3 DNA: TGTGCCAGCAGCCCAGAGAGGCAGGGTGGCCCACTGCAAGAGACCCAGTACTTC.

The genes are TRBV2 and TRBJ1-1; D might be TRBD1 (5 bases). Looked up from germline, CDR1 is SNHLY and CDR2 is FYNNEI. The V gene lost 7 bases and the J gene lost 2 bases, with 14 bases spanning the gap. The CDR3 sequence is 14 residues long. This CDR3 is CASTSETANTEAFF. The CDR3 region has the DNA TGTGCCAGCACCTCCGAGACAGCCAACACTGAAGCTTTCTTT.

V gene TRBV5-4 combines with J gene TRBJ1-2; the match to TRBD1 covers 9 bases. The J segment lost 6 bases and the V segment lost 2 bases, leaving 5 bases of the junction unmatched. The CDR3 is 14 residues long. Germline CDR1 is SGHNT and CDR2 is YYREEE (reference sequence). The CDR3 loop is CASSFRDRDDGYTF. The CDR3 DNA reads TGTGCCAGCAGCTTTAGGGACAGGGACGATGGCTACACCTTC.

In DNA form, the CDR3 reads TGTGCCTGGAGACTCGCCGGGACTAGCGAGCAGTACTTC. It yields the protein CAWRLAGTSEQYF. The genes are TRBV30 and TRBJ2-7, with TRBD2 identical over 8 bases. CDR1 and CDR2 from the germline V gene are GTSNPN and SVGIG (reference sequence). Trimming at V came to 3 bases and at J to 6 bases, leaving 7 bases not matched to a gene. The length of the CDR3 is 13 residues.

The chain combines TRBV5-6 with TRBJ2-7; weak D call: TRBD1 (6 bases). Trimming pared 2 bases from V and 2 bases from J, leaving 11 bases between. This CDR3 is 14 amino acids long. In germline, CDR1 is SGHDT, CDR2 YYEEEE. In DNA form, the CDR3 reads TGTGCCAGCAGCTTCGACAGGATTACCTACGAGCAGTACTTC. This sequence encodes CASSFDRITYEQYF. Looking up the rest from reference TRBV5-6 and TRBJ2-7 gives the full variable domain: DAGVTQSPTHLIKTRGQQVTLRCSPKSGHDTVSWYQQALGQGPQFIFQYYEEEERQRGNFPDRFSGHQFPNYSSELNVNALLLGDSALYLCASSFDRITYEQYFGPGTRLTVT.

The V gene is TRBV9, the J gene TRBJ1-3; TRBD1 is a possible D gene (5 bases). The CDR3 runs 16 residues. The V gene's germline CDR1 is SGDLS and CDR2 YYNGEE. V gave up 0 bases and J gave up 0 bases, with 10 bases separating them. The CDR3 here is CASSVGDYSSGNTIYF. CDR3 DNA sequence: TGTGCCAGCAGCGTAGGGGACTATAGCTCTGGAAACACCATATATTTT.

This chain links TRBV9 with TRBJ2-3, with 14 nucleotides matching TRBD2. V was clipped by 4 bases and J by 4 bases; unmatched bases: 5. CDR1 is SGDLS and CDR2 is YYNGEE in the germline V gene. This CDR3 spans 16 amino acids. For the CDR3, the DNA is TGTGCCAGCAGCCTTGGGACTAGCGGGAGTGCAGATACGCAGTATTTT. This codes for CASSLGTSGSADTQYF.

The gene calls are TRBV5-4 and TRBJ2-5, with 12 bases fitting TRBD2. The J segment lost 2 bases and the V segment lost 4 bases, leaving 12 bases of the junction unmatched. There are 18 residues in the CDR3. Germline CDR1 SGHNT, CDR2 YYREEE (reference sequence). In nucleotides, the CDR3 is TGTGCCAGCAGCAGCACCGGGACTAGCGGGTGGATTCAAGAGACCCAGTACTTC. Protein product: CASSSTGTSGWIQETQYF.

The J gene is TRBJ2-5, the V gene TRBV5-1; D unresolved. This CDR3 spans 12 amino acids. V lost 2 bases and J 2 bases, leaving 4 bases between the germline ends. Per the germline V gene, CDR1 is SGHRS and CDR2 is YFSETQ. The CDR3 sequence: CASSFGQETQYF. The CDR3 region has the DNA TGCGCCAGCAGCTTCGGGCAAGAGACCCAGTACTTC.

The chain has TRBV10-3 and TRBJ1-6, with a possible D match to TRBD1 (6 bases). Germline CDR1 is ENHRY and CDR2 is SYGVKD. The CDR3 length is 15 residues. V was clipped by 5 bases and J by 5 bases, with 13 bases between them. The CDR3 reads CAISTSTGNNSPLHF. CDR3 coding DNA: TGTGCCATCAGTACATCGACAGGAAATAATTCACCCCTCCACTTT.